A single sample is the source of the 2 T cell receptor beta chains below, sequenced in a study of cytomegalovirus exposure and HLA in healthy donors. PCR employed 60 Vbeta and 13 Jbeta primers. Profiled with immunoSEQ multiplex PCR; TCRdb holds only in-frame clones, not every one. The table has around 91,000 clones, around 78% seen once. What was sequenced was PBMCs. The origin of the receptors is a male donor in good health and CMV-seropositive.

The chain joins TRBV30 to TRBJ2-1; D is unclear. Deletions cut 1 base from V and 4 bases from J, with 5 bases between. CDR3 length: 12 amino acids. Germline V gene data show CDR1 as GTSNPN and CDR2 as SVGIG (reference sequence). The CDR3 DNA reads as TGTGCCTGGAGTGACACGTACAATGAGCAGTTCTTC. Its translation: CAWSDTYNEQFF.

The chain recombines TRBV28 with TRBJ2-7, with no clear D. This CDR3 has 14 residues. Trimming shortened V by 7 bases and J by 1 base, and 14 bases separated the two germline ends. Per the germline V gene, CDR1 is MDHEN and CDR2 is SYDVKM. CDR3 DNA sequence: TGTGCCAGCACCCCTTTTGGCAGTTCCTACGAGCAGTACTTC. This encodes CASTPFGSSYEQYF. The full variable domain, rest sourced from reference TRBV28 and TRBJ2-7, is DVKVTQSSRYLVKRTGEKVFLECVQDMDHENMFWYRQDPGLGLRLIYFSYDVKMKEKGDIPEGYSVSREKKERFSLILESASTNQTSMYLCASTPFGSSYEQYFGPGTRLTVT.